This record looks at one TCR beta chain sequence and its context. These data belong to a study of blood T cell repertoires in COVID-19. This CDR3 region has 15 residues. Deletions cut 1 base from V and 2 bases from J, with 11 bases between. CDR1 and CDR2 from the germline V gene are LGHDT and YNNKEL (reference sequence). Original methodology: Cell counts per sample came from amplifying reference gene primers. The data were produced by immunoSEQ multiplex PCR, yet TCRdb's version contains in-frame clones alone and is incomplete. Clone size and V and J calls were adopted from that table, with D and trimming inferred from the DNA. The sample lists about 50,000 clones; over 80% were seen once.

The TCR originated in a human donor with active COVID-19. The donor label of this sample is uncertain. The chain employs TRBV3-1 (or the pseudogene TRBV3-2) and TRBJ1-2, with D possibly TRBD1 on 5 matching bases. Sequences were obtained from peripheral blood. The CDR3 here is CASSQGDRQNYGYTF. The CDR3 nucleotides are TGTGCCAGCAGCCAAGGAGACAGACAGAACTATGGCTACACCTTC.